The 4 T cell receptor beta chains in this list originate from one sample, sequenced in a study of T cell responses to AZD1222 COVID-19 vaccine. The repertoire was sequenced with immunoSEQ multiplex PCR; TCRdb's copy has only in-frame clones and lacks some. This sample carries 74,000 or so clones, around 84% of them seen once, and the ten largest clones take around 20%. The sample was peripheral blood, taken on day 0 of AZD1222 vaccination. These receptors were obtained from an adult in good health.

The chain employs TRBV4-3 and TRBJ2-7; D remains ambiguous. The CDR3 loop spans 15 amino acids. The germline V gene encodes CDR1 LGHNA and CDR2 YSLEER. V was trimmed by 3 bases and J by 6 bases, leaving 18 bases between them. CDR3 nucleotides: TGCGCCAGCAGCCATGGTCTCGGTAGCTATTTCGAGCAGTACTTC. This translates into CASSHGLGSYFEQYF.

The CDR3 protein is CASGGGEVAGNTIYF. CDR3 coding DNA: TGTGCCAGCGGTGGGGGGGAAGTCGCTGGAAACACCATATATTTT. The rearrangement joins TRBV28 to TRBJ1-3; possibly TRBD1 for D (5 bases). The V gene lost 8 bases and the J gene lost 2 bases, with 16 bases spanning the gap. Germline V gene data show CDR1 as MDHEN and CDR2 as SYDVKM. This CDR3 is 15 amino acids long.

The chain employs TRBV4-2 and TRBJ2-1, with 7 nucleotides matching TRBD2. Germline V gives CDR1 LGHNA, CDR2 YNFKEQ. The CDR3 extends over 19 amino acids. V was clipped by 0 bases and J by 7 bases; unmatched bases: 18. The CDR3 DNA is TGTGCCAGCAGCCAAGAGCCCTCCGTCGGGGGAGGGCCAGGGAATGAGCAGTTCTTC. Translated: CASSQEPSVGGGPGNEQFF.

In this sample, this clone turned up once. Here the CDR3 reads CASSSPGNYGYTF. The DNA of the CDR3 is TGTGCCAGCAGTTCCCCAGGAAACTATGGCTACACCTTC. This chain connects TRBV12-3 or TRBV12-4 to TRBJ1-2; D remains unclear. With 4 bases removed from V and 2 bases from J, the gap between germline ends came to 8 bases. This CDR3 has 13 residues.